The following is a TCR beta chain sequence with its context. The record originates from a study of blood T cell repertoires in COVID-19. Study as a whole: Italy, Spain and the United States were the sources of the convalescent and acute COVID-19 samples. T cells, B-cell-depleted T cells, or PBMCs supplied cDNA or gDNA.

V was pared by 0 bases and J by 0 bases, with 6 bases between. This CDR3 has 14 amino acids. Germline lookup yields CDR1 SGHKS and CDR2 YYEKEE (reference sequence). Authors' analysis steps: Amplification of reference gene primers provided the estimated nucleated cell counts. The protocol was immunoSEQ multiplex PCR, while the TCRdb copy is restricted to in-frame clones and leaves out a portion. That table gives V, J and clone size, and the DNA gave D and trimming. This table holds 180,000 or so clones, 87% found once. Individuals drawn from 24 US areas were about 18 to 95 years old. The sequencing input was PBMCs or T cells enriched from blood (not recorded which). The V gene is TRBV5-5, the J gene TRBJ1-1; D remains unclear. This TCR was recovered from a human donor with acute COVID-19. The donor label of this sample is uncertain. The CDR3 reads CASSLDTMNTEAFF. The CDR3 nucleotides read TGTGCCAGCAGCTTGGACACTATGAACACTGAAGCTTTCTTT.